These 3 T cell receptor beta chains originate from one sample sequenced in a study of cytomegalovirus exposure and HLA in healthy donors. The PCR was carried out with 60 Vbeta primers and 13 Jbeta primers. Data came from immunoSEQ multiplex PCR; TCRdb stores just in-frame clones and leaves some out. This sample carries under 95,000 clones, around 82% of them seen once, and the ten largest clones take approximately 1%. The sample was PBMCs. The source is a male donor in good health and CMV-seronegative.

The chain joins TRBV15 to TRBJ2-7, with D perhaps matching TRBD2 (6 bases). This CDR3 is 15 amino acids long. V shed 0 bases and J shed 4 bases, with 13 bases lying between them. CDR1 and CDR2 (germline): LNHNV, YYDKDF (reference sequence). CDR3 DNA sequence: TGTGCCACCAGCAGAGATGCCGGGAGAGGTTACGAGCAGTACTTC. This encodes CATSRDAGRGYEQYF.

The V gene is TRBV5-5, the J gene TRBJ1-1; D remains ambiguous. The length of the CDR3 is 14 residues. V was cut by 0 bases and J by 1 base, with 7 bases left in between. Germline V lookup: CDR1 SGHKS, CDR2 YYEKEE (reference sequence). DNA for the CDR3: TGTGCCAGCAGCTTGGGGCCAAAGAACACTGAAGCTTTCTTT. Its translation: CASSLGPKNTEAFF.

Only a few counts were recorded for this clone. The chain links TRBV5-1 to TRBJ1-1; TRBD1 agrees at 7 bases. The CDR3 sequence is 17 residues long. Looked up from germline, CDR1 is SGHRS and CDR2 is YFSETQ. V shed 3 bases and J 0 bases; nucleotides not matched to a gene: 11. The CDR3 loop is CASSSPDRYLMNTEAFF. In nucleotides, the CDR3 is TGCGCCAGCAGCTCCCCGGACAGGTATCTTATGAACACTGAAGCTTTCTTT.